The next 24 T cell receptor beta chains were all read from a single sample in a study of PD-1 blockade in classical Hodgkin lymphoma (dated by TCRdb to 2020 to 2021). Read against the paper, the sample's time point label means: cycle 4 day 1 (C4D1), after 5 to 7 weeks of nivolumab. Every trial patient had relapsed after autologous stem cell transplantation, and cohorts A, B and C differed in prior brentuximab vedotin exposure. The library relied on the immunoSEQ multiplex PCR assay. Drawn from immuneACCESS, this table holds only the in-frame rearrangements with V and J called that TCRdb kept. Clones are partly lost; checked studies trace under half to an unresolved V gene and leave the rest unexplained. The sample yields approximately 44,000 clones; 60% to 75% were counted once. Clones ranked in the top ten supply about 3.4% of the sample. This sample comprised peripheral blood mononuclear cells (PBMCs), obtained before the fourth cycle of nivolumab. These receptors all come from a human donor with classical Hodgkin lymphoma.

The chain links TRBV30 to TRBJ1-3; D not resolved. This CDR3 region has 13 residues. Per germline, CDR1 GTSNPN and CDR2 SVGIG (reference sequence). V dropped 2 bases and J dropped 4 bases, with 9 bases sitting between them. The CDR3: CAWSTDLGNTIYF. The CDR3 DNA is TGTGCCTGGAGTACCGACTTGGGAAACACCATATATTTT.

This chain joins TRBV5-1 and TRBJ2-5; TRBD2 matches 8 bases. After removal of 5 bases from V and 3 bases from J, the junction contained 3 bases not matched to a gene. Germline-derived CDR1 and CDR2 are SGHRS and YFSETQ. This CDR3 region has 13 residues. CDR3 sequence reads: CASRLAGKETQYF. CDR3 coding DNA: TGCGCCAGCAGGTTAGCGGGGAAAGAGACCCAGTACTTC. The full variable domain, in which reference TRBV5-1 and TRBJ2-5 provide the parts outside the CDR3, is KAGVTQTPRYLIKTRGQQVTLSCSPISGHRSVSWYQQTPGQGLQFLFEYFSETQRNKGNFPGRFSGRQFSNSRSEMNVSTLELGDSALYLCASRLAGKETQYFGPGTRLLVL.

CDR3 bases: TGCGCCAGCAGCCAAGATTGGAACAGGGAGCAAGAGACCCAGTACTTC. This gives the protein CASSQDWNREQETQYF. The J gene is TRBJ2-5, the V gene TRBV4-1; D possibly corresponds to TRBD1 (6 bases). The CDR3 covers 16 residues. V lost 0 bases, J lost 2 bases, and 13 bases lay in between. The V gene's germline CDR1 is MGHRA and CDR2 YSYEKL.

This clone is medium-sized (0.01 to 0.1%). J is TRBJ1-5 and V is TRBV7-7; D is uncertain. Germline CDR1 SSHAT, CDR2 FNYEAQ (reference sequence). The CDR3 totals 17 residues. V was cut by 0 bases and J by 2 bases, with 14 bases left in between. The CDR3 sequence: CASSLARRAGGNQPQHF. As DNA, the CDR3 is TGTGCCAGCAGCTTAGCTCGGCGGGCGGGAGGCAATCAGCCCCAGCATTTT. The whole variable domain, filled in from reference TRBV7-7 and TRBJ1-5, reads GAGVSQSPRYKVTKRGQDVTLRCDPISSHATLYWYQQALGQGPEFLTYFNYEAQPDKSGLPSDRFSAERPEGSISTLTIQRTEQRDSAMYRCASSLARRAGGNQPQHFGDGTRLSIL.

This clone was observed a handful of times. The V gene is TRBV7-9, the J gene TRBJ2-5, with a possible D match to TRBD2 (5 bases). V was shortened by 5 bases and J by 5 bases, with 15 bases between the two germline ends. The CDR3 totals 14 residues. The germline gives CDR1 SEHNR, CDR2 FQNEAQ (reference sequence). The DNA for the CDR3 is TGTGCCAGCAGCCTCTCTCGGGGTGGCGAGACCCAGTACTTC. This encodes CASSLSRGGETQYF.

The J gene is TRBJ1-2, the V gene TRBV28; D gene unclear. Trimming left V 3 bases short and J 4 bases short, with 12 bases between. This CDR3 contains 14 residues. From germline, CDR1 is MDHEN and CDR2 SYDVKM. CDR3 nucleotides: TGTGCCAGCAGTTTGCCCCCGGGGTCCTATGGCTACACCTTC. Translating gives CASSLPPGSYGYTF.

This sequence joins TRBV11-3 and TRBJ2-2; TRBD2 might be the D (5 bases). V shed 5 bases and J shed 0 bases, with 16 bases lying between them. Germline V CDR1 and CDR2: SGHNT, YENEEA. The CDR3 runs 17 residues. CDR3 sequence reads: CASSPKSAGANTGELFF. The CDR3 bases are TGTGCCAGCAGCCCGAAATCTGCGGGCGCGAACACCGGGGAGCTGTTTTTT. The variable domain in full, with the rest retrieved from reference TRBV11-3 and TRBJ2-2, is EAGVVQSPRYKIIEKKQPVAFWCNPISGHNTLYWYLQNLGQGPELLIRYENEEAVDDSQLPKDRFSAERLKGVDSTLKIQPAELGDSAVYLCASSPKSAGANTGELFFGEGSRLTVL.

The chain employs TRBV4-3 and TRBJ2-1; 7 nucleotides agree with TRBD2. The CDR3 sequence is 15 residues long. Germline CDR1 reads LGHNA; CDR2 reads YSLEER. V lost 6 bases, J lost 5 bases, and 10 bases stayed unmatched. In nucleotides, the CDR3 is TGCGCCAGCAGGCTAACCGCGGGGGTTAACAATGAGCAGTTCTTC. Its protein is CASRLTAGVNNEQFF.

V gene TRBV4-3 combines with J gene TRBJ2-2, with D perhaps assigned TRBD1 or TRBD2 (5 bases each). CDR3 size: 17 residues. Germline V gene lookup returns CDR1 LGHNA and CDR2 YSLEER. Trimming cost V 4 bases and J 6 bases, with 21 bases left between them. DNA for the CDR3: TGCGCCAGCAGCCCCCCGCCGGGGCCACGGGGCCCCGGGGAGCTGTTTTTT. Encoded protein: CASSPPPGPRGPGELFF.

V is TRBV19 and J is TRBJ2-1; D might be TRBD1 or TRBD2, each matching 6 bases. Germline V gene lookup returns CDR1 LNHDA and CDR2 SQIVND (reference sequence). V lost 0 bases and J 3 bases, leaving 15 bases between the germline ends. This CDR3 is 17 amino acids long. CDR3 in amino acids: CASSIDHGGKGYNEQFF. For the CDR3, the DNA is TGTGCCAGTAGTATAGATCACGGGGGCAAGGGCTACAATGAGCAGTTCTTC.

This clone was detected only a few times. The chain combines TRBV5-8 with TRBJ1-5, with 7 bases that match TRBD1. This CDR3 is built from 13 residues. Germline values: CDR1 SGHTS, CDR2 YDEGEE. J was trimmed by 9 bases and V by 3 bases; bases with no gene match: 6. Here the CDR3 reads CASSWDSSLPQHF. Here the CDR3 DNA reads TGTGCCAGCAGCTGGGACAGCAGTTTGCCCCAGCATTTT.

The chain has TRBV7-9 and TRBJ2-7; the D is unclear. The V gene's germline CDR1 is SEHNR and CDR2 FQNEAQ (reference sequence). Deletions cut 4 bases from V and 2 bases from J, with 12 bases between. The length of the CDR3 is 14 residues. CDR3 in amino acids: CASSSWAFTYEQYF. In nucleotides, the CDR3 is TGTGCCAGCAGCTCATGGGCCTTCACCTACGAGCAGTACTTC.

The chain links TRBV7-2 to TRBJ1-2, with unresolved D. V lost 1 base, J lost 8 bases, and 8 bases lay in between. Per germline, CDR1 SGHTA and CDR2 FQGNSA. The CDR3 sequence is 12 residues long. The CDR3 loop is CASSLGFGGYTF. CDR3 nucleotide sequence: TGTGCCAGCAGCTTAGGGTTTGGAGGCTACACCTTC. The full variable domain, completed using reference TRBV7-2 and TRBJ1-2, is GAGVSQSPSNKVTEKGKDVELRCDPISGHTALYWYRQSLGQGLEFLIYFQGNSAPDKSGLPSDRFSAERTGGSVSTLTIQRTQQEDSAVYLCASSLGFGGYTFGSGTRLTVV.

This rearrangement joins TRBV6-6 to TRBJ2-5; D ambiguous. V lost 6 bases and J 2 bases, leaving 13 bases between the germline ends. Per the germline V gene, CDR1 is MNHNY and CDR2 is SVGAGI (reference sequence). The CDR3 covers 14 residues. The DNA of the CDR3 is TGTGCCAGCAGCCCCGCGCGGCTTCAAGAGACCCAGTACTTC. It codes for CASSPARLQETQYF.

The chain combines TRBV11-2 with TRBJ2-5; the D gene is possibly TRBD1 (5 bases). The CDR3 totals 15 residues. V dropped 0 bases and J dropped 2 bases, with 10 bases sitting between them. The germline CDR1 and CDR2 sequences are SGHAT and FQNNGV. This chain's CDR3 is CASSLDGAVQETQYF. The CDR3 coding sequence is TGTGCCAGCAGCTTAGATGGGGCTGTACAAGAGACCCAGTACTTC.

The gene calls are TRBV27 and TRBJ1-5; perhaps TRBD1 as D (6 bases). Germline values: CDR1 MNHEY, CDR2 SMNVEV (reference sequence). Between the trimmed V and J ends, which lost 6 bases and 3 bases, there was a span of 9 bases. This CDR3 region has 13 residues. The CDR3 spells CASRRTDNQPQHF. CDR3 in DNA: TGTGCCAGCAGGAGGACAGACAATCAGCCCCAGCATTTT.

The V and J genes are TRBV28 and TRBJ2-4, with TRBD1 matching over 8 bases. The CDR3 length is 15 residues. V shed 7 bases, J shed 2 bases, and the junction held 7 bases outside the gene matches. Germline loops: CDR1 MDHEN, CDR2 SYDVKM. The CDR3 here is CASTGQGLSKNIQYF. CDR3 nucleotides: TGTGCCAGCACTGGACAGGGTTTGTCCAAAAACATTCAGTACTTC.

Only a few counts were recorded for this clone. This chain connects TRBV4-2 to TRBJ2-5; 11 nucleotides line up with TRBD2. The CDR3 is 16 amino acids. The V gene end was trimmed by 4 bases and the J gene end by 5 bases; junction bases not matched to a gene: 9. The germline gives CDR1 LGHNA, CDR2 YNFKEQ. Here the CDR3 DNA reads TGTGCCAGCAGCCTTCATAGCGGGGGGGCCAGGGAGACCCAGTACTTC. Translating gives CASSLHSGGARETQYF.

J is TRBJ2-1 and V is TRBV5-4; perhaps TRBD2 as D (5 bases). The CDR3 length is 15 residues. Germline V CDR1 and CDR2: SGHNT, YYREEE (reference sequence). Trimming cost V 4 bases and J 0 bases, with 11 bases left between them. The CDR3 DNA is TGTGCCAGCAGCCTAGCAGTAAGCTCCTACAATGAGCAGTTCTTC. Encoded protein: CASSLAVSSYNEQFF.

This clone has only a few counts. The V call is TRBV19, the J call TRBJ2-7, with D perhaps being TRBD1 or TRBD2 (5 bases each). The ends were cut back, 8 bases at V and 7 bases at J, with 18 bases in the middle. The CDR3 sequence is 13 residues long. Germline CDR1 reads LNHDA; CDR2 reads SQIVND (reference sequence). The CDR3 coding sequence is TGTGCCAGTTCCCGGGACGGTGGAAGGGAGCAGTACTTC. Translated, it gives CASSRDGGREQYF.

This chain uses TRBV5-1 with TRBJ2-2, with D maybe TRBD1 (5 bases). The CDR3 totals 15 residues. V lost 0 bases to trimming and J lost 6 bases, with 12 bases between them. Germline CDR1 SGHRS, CDR2 YFSETQ. CDR3 sequence: CASSLESGKAGELFF. In DNA form, the CDR3 reads TGCGCCAGCAGCTTGGAATCAGGGAAGGCCGGGGAGCTGTTTTTT. Together with reference TRBV5-1 and TRBJ2-2, the CDR3 gives the full variable domain: KAGVTQTPRYLIKTRGQQVTLSCSPISGHRSVSWYQQTPGQGLQFLFEYFSETQRNKGNFPGRFSGRQFSNSRSEMNVSTLELGDSALYLCASSLESGKAGELFFGEGSRLTVL.

V is TRBV5-1 and J is TRBJ2-1, with 8 nucleotides matching TRBD2. In germline, CDR1 is SGHRS, CDR2 YFSETQ. Trimming at V came to 7 bases and at J to 9 bases, leaving 9 bases not matched to a gene. The CDR3 totals 13 residues. This CDR3 is CASGPDGRGEQFF. In DNA form, the CDR3 reads TGCGCCAGCGGGCCCGACGGGAGGGGTGAGCAGTTCTTC.

The rearrangement joins TRBV19 to TRBJ2-2; 9 nucleotides agree with TRBD1. Germline CDR1 is LNHDA and CDR2 is SQIVND (reference sequence). J gave up 5 bases and V 4 bases, and 2 bases lay outside the gene matches. This CDR3 has 14 residues. The CDR3 DNA reads TGTGCCAGTAGTAGAGGGACAGGGACCGGGGAGCTGTTTTTT. This sequence encodes CASSRGTGTGELFF.

V usage is TRBV28 and J usage is TRBJ2-7, with D possibly being TRBD1 (5 bases). The CDR3 covers 16 residues. V was pared by 4 bases and J by 2 bases, with 18 bases between. Germline V gene sequence: CDR1 MDHEN, CDR2 SYDVKM. The CDR3 DNA sequence: TGTGCCAGCAGTTCCGCTTTGACCCCAGGGACCTACGAGCAGTACTTC. Encoded protein: CASSSALTPGTYEQYF. Using reference TRBV28 and TRBJ2-7 for the parts outside the CDR3, the full variable domain is DVKVTQSSRYLVKRTGEKVFLECVQDMDHENMFWYRQDPGLGLRLIYFSYDVKMKEKGDIPEGYSVSREKKERFSLILESASTNQTSMYLCASSSALTPGTYEQYFGPGTRLTVT.